The 20 T cell receptor beta chains below come from one sample, sequenced in a study (dated by TCRdb to the mid-2010s). Library prep was done by 5' RACE. For sequencing, an Illumina MiSeq was employed. In-frame beta chains were kept once TCRdb had trimmed the public reads at Q25 with fastp and called clones with MiXCR. All rows with the same CDR3 protein become a single entry with the most common DNA and genes. This sample lists tens of thousands of distinct CDR3 sequences; roughly 28% were detected once. Under 2.5% of the sample is held by the ten biggest clonotypes. What was sequenced was naive CD4+ T cells sorted from blood. The cell subset or site label on this specimen signifies: naive CD4+ T cells, CD4+CD45RA+CD25-. The receptors were sampled from a female donor with breast cancer.

This clonotype was counted only a few times. V usage is TRBV5-1 and J usage is TRBJ2-7; D is unclear. This CDR3 contains 14 residues. Germline loops: CDR1 SGHRS, CDR2 YFSETQ. V lost 4 bases and J 0 bases, leaving 11 bases between the germline ends. CDR3 DNA: TGCGCCAGCAGCCAGGATACAGTCTCCTACGAGCAGTACTTC. As protein: CASSQDTVSYEQYF.

This rearrangement joins TRBV28 to TRBJ2-1; 7 bases are a match to TRBD2. Per germline, CDR1 MDHEN and CDR2 SYDVKM. CDR3 length: 18 residues. V lost 2 bases to trimming and J lost 2 bases; unmatched junction nucleotides: 12. In nucleotides, the CDR3 is TGTGCCAGCAGTTTAGTCAGTTTTGGGCGGGGGACCTACAATGAGCAGTTCTTC. Translation gives CASSLVSFGRGTYNEQFF. Full variable domain (remainder filled in from reference TRBV28 and TRBJ2-1): DVKVTQSSRYLVKRTGEKVFLECVQDMDHENMFWYRQDPGLGLRLIYFSYDVKMKEKGDIPEGYSVSREKKERFSLILESASTNQTSMYLCASSLVSFGRGTYNEQFFGPGTRLTVL.

This clonotype has only a few counts. The gene calls are TRBV7-3 and TRBJ2-3, with D possibly being TRBD2 (5 bases). Germline-derived CDR1 and CDR2 are SGHTA and FQGTGA. V lost 1 base and J lost 5, with 10 bases in between. The CDR3 spans 14 residues. The CDR3: CASSLNPAGDTQYF. The CDR3 DNA reads TGTGCCAGCAGCTTAAATCCGGCGGGAGATACGCAGTATTTT.

J is TRBJ2-3 and V is TRBV4-1; no firm D call. V was pared by 3 bases and J by 0 bases, with 7 bases between. The CDR3 loop spans 14 amino acids. Germline CDR1 and CDR2: MGHRA and YSYEKL. CDR3 bases: TGCGCCAGCAGCCAGGAAGGGAGCACAGATACGCAGTATTTT. Protein: CASSQEGSTDTQYF.

The V gene is TRBV5-1, the J gene TRBJ2-2; 8 bases fit TRBD2. The germline V gene has CDR1 SGHRS and CDR2 YFSETQ. The CDR3 is 14 amino acids. V lost 7 bases, J lost 4 bases, and 6 bases stayed unmatched. CDR3 loop: CASGLAGPTGELFF. CDR3 nucleotides: TGCGCCAGCGGGCTAGCGGGTCCCACCGGGGAGCTGTTTTTT.

This clonotype occurred many times. The gene calls are TRBV5-1 and TRBJ2-7; D possibly corresponds to TRBD2 (7 bases). Germline-derived CDR1 and CDR2 are SGHRS and YFSETQ. Trimming removed 4 bases from V and 1 base from J, with 15 bases in between. The CDR3 loop spans 15 amino acids. The CDR3 nucleotides are TGCGCCAGCAGCCCCTCGGGGGGCAGGTCCTACGAGCAGTACTTC. Translating gives CASSPSGGRSYEQYF.

Here the CDR3 reads CASSFFVGSEAFF. In DNA form, the CDR3 reads TGTGCCAGCAGTTTCTTTGTGGGGTCTGAAGCTTTCTTT. This rearrangement joins TRBV12-3 or TRBV12-4 to TRBJ1-1; D is unresolved. The CDR3 extends over 13 amino acids. V gave up 3 bases and J gave up 6 bases, with 11 bases separating them.

This clonotype was detected once. The V and J genes are TRBV29-1 and TRBJ1-5; perhaps TRBD1 as D (5 bases). Germline V gene data show CDR1 as SQVTM and CDR2 as ANQGSEA. The V end lost 4 bases, the J end lost 2 bases, and 12 bases lay between the germline ends. There are 14 residues in the CDR3. The CDR3 DNA follows: TGCAGCGTTGCCCCGGGGCGAGGCAATCAGCCCCAGCATTTT. This sequence encodes CSVAPGRGNQPQHF. Complete variable domain (other parts from reference TRBV29-1 and TRBJ1-5): SAVISQKPSRDICQRGTSLTIQCQVDSQVTMMFWYRQQPGQSLTLIATANQGSEATYESGFVIDKFPISRPNLTFSTLTVSNMSPEDSSIYLCSVAPGRGNQPQHFGDGTRLSIL.

About this clonotype: One base away lies a much larger clone, so this may be a sequencing read error. This chain connects TRBV9 to TRBJ1-5, with D perhaps TRBD1 (6 bases). The CDR3 totals 15 residues. V lost 6 bases and J lost 6, with 19 bases in between. CDR1 is SGDLS, CDR2 YYNGEE, per germline. In DNA form, the CDR3 reads TGTGCCAGCAACCTACGGGGGCAGGTTAGTCAGCCCCAGCATTTT. The encoded protein is CASNLRGQVSQPQHF. The full variable domain, with the rest looked up from reference TRBV9 and TRBJ1-5, is DSGVTQTPKHLITATGQRVTLRCSPRSGDLSVYWYQQSLDQGLQFLIQYYNGEERAKGNILERFSAQQFPDLHSELNLSSLELGDSALYFCASNLRGQVSQPQHFGDGTRLSIL.

The V and J genes are TRBV29-1 and TRBJ2-3, with TRBD2 matching over 12 bases. Germline CDR1 SQVTM, CDR2 ANQGSEA. The CDR3 totals 14 residues. Losses at the gene ends were 4 bases for V and 11 bases for J; bases not matched to a gene: 10. The DNA for the CDR3 is TGCAGCGTTGCTTTACTAGCGGGAGGACGCGGGCAGTATTTT. Translated, it gives CSVALLAGGRGQYF.

Within the sample, this clonotype is medium-sized. V usage is TRBV7-3 and J usage is TRBJ2-5; D gene unclear. CDR1 and CDR2 (germline): SGHTA, FQGTGA. V was pared by 5 bases and J by 1 base, with 8 bases between. This CDR3 has 13 residues. For the CDR3, the DNA is TGTGCCAGCAGCCTCCGCTCCCAAGAGACCCAGTACTTC. Translating it yields CASSLRSQETQYF. Drawing the rest from reference TRBV7-3 and TRBJ2-5, the complete variable domain is GAGVSQTPSNKVTEKGKYVELRCDPISGHTALYWYRQSLGQGPEFLIYFQGTGAADDSGLPNDRFFAVRPEGSVSTLKIQRTERGDSAVYLCASSLRSQETQYFGPGTRLLVL.

The CDR3 sequence is CASGDSLRTDTQYF. Written as DNA, the CDR3 is TGTGCTAGTGGTGATTCCCTCCGGACAGATACGCAGTATTTT. The chain uses TRBV12-5 and TRBJ2-3; D is undetermined. The CDR3 has 14 residues. In germline, CDR1 is LGHNT, CDR2 FRNRAP. V gave up 5 bases and J gave up 3 bases, with 12 bases separating them.

V and J are TRBV4-1 and TRBJ2-3, with D maybe TRBD2 (6 bases). Germline lookup yields CDR1 MGHRA and CDR2 YSYEKL. V dropped 4 bases and J dropped 7 bases, with 18 bases sitting between them. This CDR3 contains 15 residues. CDR3 amino acids: CASSPGDGSHHTQYF. In DNA, the CDR3 is TGCGCCAGCAGCCCGGGGGATGGATCACACCATACGCAGTATTTT.

The gene calls are TRBV7-9 and TRBJ1-6, with D unresolved. CDR3 length: 13 amino acids. Germline V gene sequence: CDR1 SEHNR, CDR2 FQNEAQ (reference sequence). Trimming stripped 3 bases from V and 9 bases from J, with 9 bases between. CDR3 DNA sequence: TGTGCCAGCAGCTTTGACATACCTTCACCCCTCCACTTT. Its protein is CASSFDIPSPLHF.

This clonotype was picked up a small number of times. The chain joins TRBV24-1 to TRBJ2-1, with 12 nucleotides matching TRBD2. The CDR3 contains 16 residues. Germline CDR1 reads KGHDR; CDR2 reads SFDVKD. Trimming at V came to 4 bases and at J to 6 bases, leaving 6 bases not matched to a gene. The CDR3 DNA is TGTGCCACCAGTGACTCTAGCGGGGGGGCCTCCAATGAGCAGTTCTTC. Encoded protein: CATSDSSGGASNEQFF.

This sequence joins TRBV20-1 and TRBJ1-2; 7 bases agree with TRBD1. With 2 bases clipped from V and 4 bases from J, the junction kept 13 bases outside the gene matches. This CDR3 contains 16 residues. Looked up from germline, CDR1 is DFQATT and CDR2 is SNEGSKA (reference sequence). CDR3 protein: CSARPRLTGVGYGYTF. CDR3 nucleotides: TGCAGTGCTAGACCTAGACTCACAGGGGTCGGCTATGGCTACACCTTC.

V and J are TRBV7-3 and TRBJ1-6; 12 nucleotides match TRBD1. Trimming cost V 1 base and J 9 bases; bases outside gene matches: 1. The CDR3 has 15 residues. Per the germline V gene, CDR1 is SGHTA and CDR2 is FQGTGA. The DNA of the CDR3 is TGTGCCAGCAGCTTAATGGGACAGGGGGCTTCACCCCTCCACTTT. This translates into CASSLMGQGASPLHF.

V usage is TRBV20-1 and J usage is TRBJ2-7, with D possibly TRBD2 on 5 matching bases. Per germline, CDR1 DFQATT and CDR2 SNEGSKA (reference sequence). This CDR3 has 12 amino acids. V was cut by 4 bases and J by 0 bases, with 7 bases left in between. CDR3 sequence (DNA): TGCAGTGCTAACCGGGACTCCTACGAGCAGTACTTC. It codes for CSANRDSYEQYF.

A few counts support this clonotype. This chain connects TRBV4-1 to TRBJ1-3, with D uncertain. V was clipped by 0 bases and J by 4 bases, with 10 bases between them. The germline CDR1 and CDR2 sequences are MGHRA and YSYEKL. CDR3 length equals 15 residues. The CDR3 sequence: CASSQDLDSGNTIYF. The CDR3 region has the DNA TGCGCCAGCAGCCAAGATTTGGACTCCGGAAACACCATATATTTT.

This rearrangement joins TRBV30 to TRBJ2-4; D might be TRBD2 (6 bases). Germline V CDR1 and CDR2: GTSNPN, SVGIG (reference sequence). V was cut by 1 base and J by 3 bases, with 13 bases left in between. The CDR3 consists of 15 residues. CDR3 nucleotides: TGTGCCTGGAGTGGAGGAGGGGCTGGCAAAAACATTCAGTACTTC. Protein product: CAWSGGGAGKNIQYF.